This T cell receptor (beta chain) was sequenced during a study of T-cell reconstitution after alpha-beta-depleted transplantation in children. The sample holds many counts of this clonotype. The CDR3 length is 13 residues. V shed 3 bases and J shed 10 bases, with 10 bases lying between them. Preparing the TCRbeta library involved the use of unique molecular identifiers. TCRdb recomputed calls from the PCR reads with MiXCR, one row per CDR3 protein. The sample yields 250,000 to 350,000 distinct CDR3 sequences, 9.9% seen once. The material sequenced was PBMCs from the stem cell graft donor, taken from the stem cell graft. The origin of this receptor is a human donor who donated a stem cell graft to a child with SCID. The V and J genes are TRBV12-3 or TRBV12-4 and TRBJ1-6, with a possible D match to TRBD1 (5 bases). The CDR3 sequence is CASSLGEGSPLHF. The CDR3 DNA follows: TGTGCCAGCAGTTTGGGGGAGGGATCACCCCTCCACTTT.